This TCR beta chain was found in a study of cytomegalovirus exposure and HLA in healthy donors. Across the study: The use of the same platform for the 90 to 150 validation repertoires and the approximately 670 first-cohort repertoires was reported by a later analysis.

Points from the study as a whole: Accounts indicate the classifier identified cytomegalovirus status with strong specificity and sensitivity.

Method: immunoSEQ multiplex PCR; TCRdb's copy keeps in-frame clones and lacks some. This table has about 280,000 clones, around 89% appearing once. Details on this clone: The target antigen is unknown.

This CDR3 has 16 amino acids. V lost 3 bases, J lost 9 bases, and 21 bases lay in between. Germline CDR1 and CDR2: SGHTA and FQGNSA. The sample taken for sequencing was PBMCs. The TCR originated in a woman under 30 in good health and CMV-seronegative. The V call is TRBV7-2, the J call TRBJ1-5; tentatively, D is TRBD1 (5 bases). In DNA, the CDR3 is TGTGCCAGCAGCTTCCGACAGCCTTCCTATCACGGGCCCCAGCATTTT. Its translation is CASSFRQPSYHGPQHF.